The 13 T cell receptor beta chains below come from one sample, sequenced in a study of blood T cell repertoires in COVID-19 (dated by TCRdb to the early 2020s). Library generation was performed with the immunoSEQ multiplex PCR assay. TCRdb obtained this table from immuneACCESS and retained in-frame rearrangements with V and J assigned. These tables miss some clones; where compared with another copy, unresolved V genes account for less than half of the shortfall, and the remainder is unexplained. In all, the sample holds under 80,000 clones, and 88% of those were seen once. The ten largest clones represent approximately 1.4% of the sample. Sequencing was done on a sample of peripheral blood. The receptors here all came from a human donor in a cohort sampled during active COVID-19.

This chain uses TRBV24-1 with TRBJ2-7, with 14 nucleotides matching TRBD2. Germline V gene data show CDR1 as KGHDR and CDR2 as SFDVKD. The junction had 4 bases not matched to a gene; V was cut back by 4 bases and J by 3 bases. The length of the CDR3 is 16 residues. In DNA, the CDR3 is TGTGCCACCAGTGACAGGGGACTAGCGGGAGTCTACGAGCAGTACTTC. Translation: CATSDRGLAGVYEQYF.

The chain recombines TRBV11-3 with TRBJ2-7; possible D gene TRBD1, 5 bases. Deletions cut 6 bases from V and 0 bases from J, with 18 bases between. Germline CDR1 reads SGHNT; CDR2 reads YENEEA. The CDR3 consists of 16 residues. The CDR3 DNA reads TGTGCCAGCAGACCCCGACAGCTCGAGAGCTCCTACGAGCAGTACGTC. Amino acid sequence: CASRPRQLESSYEQYV.

V is TRBV2 and J is TRBJ2-7; TRBD2 matches at 11 bases. This CDR3 spans 17 amino acids. J was trimmed by 7 bases and V by 1 base; bases with no gene match: 12. CDR1 is SNHLY and CDR2 is FYNNEI in the germline V gene. As DNA, the CDR3 is TGTGCCAGCAGTGAAGGTGGGAGGGCTAGCGGGAGGTGGGAGCAGTACTTC. Its translation: CASSEGGRASGRWEQYF.

This clone was counted a single time. This chain uses TRBV4-1 with TRBJ1-2; the match to TRBD1 covers 7 bases. After removal of 0 bases from V and 4 bases from J, the junction contained 8 bases not matched to a gene. The CDR3 contains 16 residues. Germline CDR1 MGHRA, CDR2 YSYEKL. The CDR3 protein is CASSQDFIGGGYGYTF. The DNA of the CDR3 is TGCGCCAGCAGCCAAGATTTTATAGGGGGCGGCTATGGCTACACCTTC.

The V call is TRBV7-2, the J call TRBJ2-3, with D hard to call. V was trimmed by 3 bases and J by 4 bases, leaving 17 bases between them. The CDR3 covers 16 residues. Germline V lookup: CDR1 SGHTA, CDR2 FQGNSA. In nucleotides, the CDR3 is TGTGCCAGCAGCTTGTATAGCCCCCTCCTAGCAGATACGCAGTATTTT. It specifies CASSLYSPLLADTQYF.

The V gene is TRBV5-1, the J gene TRBJ2-1, with 11 bases that match TRBD2. J gave up 4 bases and V 5 bases, and 2 bases lay outside the gene matches. Germline CDR1 SGHRS, CDR2 YFSETQ. The CDR3 spans 14 residues. The CDR3 nucleotides read TGCGCCAGCAGACTAGCGGGAGCGTACAATGAGCAGTTCTTC. Translated, it gives CASRLAGAYNEQFF.

This clone was counted once. DNA for the CDR3: TGTGCCAGCAGCTCATCACGGTCCGGGGAGCTGTTTTTT. Encoded protein: CASSSSRSGELFF. The V call is TRBV6-5, the J call TRBJ2-2; D is uncertain. The V gene's germline CDR1 is MNHEY and CDR2 SVGAGI. The CDR3 sequence is 13 residues long. V lost 6 bases, J lost 6 bases, and 11 bases lay in between.

The gene calls are TRBV19 and TRBJ2-5; D possibly corresponds to TRBD2 (6 bases). The germline V gene has CDR1 LNHDA and CDR2 SQIVND (reference sequence). Between the trimmed V and J ends, which lost 5 bases and 10 bases, there was a span of 17 bases. The CDR3 sequence is 13 residues long. DNA of the CDR3: TGTGCCAGTAGTTCGGGGACTCCCTCGGGCCAGTACTTC. Encoded protein: CASSSGTPSGQYF.

The rearrangement links TRBV2 to TRBJ2-3; 12 positions match TRBD1. Unmatched junction bases numbered 5, after V lost 4 bases and J lost 6 bases. Per the germline V gene, CDR1 is SNHLY and CDR2 is FYNNEI. The CDR3 loop spans 15 amino acids. The CDR3 DNA is TGTGCCAGCAGTGGGGTGGGACAGGGGGCTGATACGCAGTATTTT. Translated: CASSGVGQGADTQYF.

V usage is TRBV5-6 and J usage is TRBJ2-1; 12 bases are shared with TRBD2. Unmatched junction bases numbered 3, after V lost 2 bases and J lost 3 bases. The germline CDR1 and CDR2 sequences are SGHDT and YYEEEE. This CDR3 region has 16 residues. The CDR3 region is CASSLGLAGRYNEQFF. In nucleotides, the CDR3 is TGTGCCAGCAGCTTAGGACTAGCGGGGCGCTACAATGAGCAGTTCTTC.

The chain employs TRBV29-1 and TRBJ2-1; TRBD2 is a possible D gene (7 bases). The CDR3 sequence is 14 residues long. Between the trimmed V and J ends, which lost 4 bases and 9 bases, there was a span of 19 bases. Germline-derived CDR1 and CDR2 are SQVTM and ANQGSEA. The CDR3 region has the DNA TGCAGCGTTGTAGGTGAGGGGGGGGCGATTGAGCAGTTCTTC. Translating gives CSVVGEGGAIEQFF.

The chain links TRBV5-1 to TRBJ1-1; TRBD1 agrees at 10 bases. The CDR3 loop spans 14 amino acids. V shed 3 bases and J 9 bases; nucleotides not matched to a gene: 8. CDR1 and CDR2 (germline): SGHRS, YFSETQ. Written as DNA, the CDR3 is TGCGCCAGCAGCTACTCGGGACAGGGGTTACAAGCTTTCTTT. Translation gives CASSYSGQGLQAFF.

V usage is TRBV10-3 and J usage is TRBJ2-1, with a possible D match to TRBD2 (6 bases). The V end lost 8 bases, the J end lost 3 bases, and 14 bases lay between the germline ends. CDR1 and CDR2 (germline): ENHRY, SYGVKD. CDR3 size: 14 residues. Here the CDR3 reads CAIVRDPNYNEQFF. CDR3 coding DNA: TGTGCCATCGTGCGGGACCCTAACTACAATGAGCAGTTCTTC.